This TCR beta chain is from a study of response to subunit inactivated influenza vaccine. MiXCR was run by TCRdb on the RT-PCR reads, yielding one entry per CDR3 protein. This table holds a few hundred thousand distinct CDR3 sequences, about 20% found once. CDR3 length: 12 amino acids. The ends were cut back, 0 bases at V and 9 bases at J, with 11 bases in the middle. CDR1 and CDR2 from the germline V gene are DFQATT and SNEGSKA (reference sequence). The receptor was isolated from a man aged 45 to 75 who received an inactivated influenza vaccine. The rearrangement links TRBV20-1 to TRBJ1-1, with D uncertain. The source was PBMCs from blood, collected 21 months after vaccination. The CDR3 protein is CSARDMGIQAFF. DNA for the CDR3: TGCAGTGCTAGAGATATGGGCATCCAAGCTTTCTTT.